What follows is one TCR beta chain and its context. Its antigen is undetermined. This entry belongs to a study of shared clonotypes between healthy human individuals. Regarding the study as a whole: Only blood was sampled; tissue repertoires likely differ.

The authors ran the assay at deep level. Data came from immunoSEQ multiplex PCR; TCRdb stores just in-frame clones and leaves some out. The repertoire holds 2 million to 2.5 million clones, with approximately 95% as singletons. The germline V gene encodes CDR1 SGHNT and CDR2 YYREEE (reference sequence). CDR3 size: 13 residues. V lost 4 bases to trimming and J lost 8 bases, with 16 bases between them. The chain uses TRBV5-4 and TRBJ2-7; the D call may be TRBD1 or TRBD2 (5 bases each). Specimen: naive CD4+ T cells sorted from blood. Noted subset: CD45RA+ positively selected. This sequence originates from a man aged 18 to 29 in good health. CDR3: CASSRDGGRQQYF. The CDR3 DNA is TGTGCCAGCAGCAGGGACGGAGGACGACAGCAGTACTTC.